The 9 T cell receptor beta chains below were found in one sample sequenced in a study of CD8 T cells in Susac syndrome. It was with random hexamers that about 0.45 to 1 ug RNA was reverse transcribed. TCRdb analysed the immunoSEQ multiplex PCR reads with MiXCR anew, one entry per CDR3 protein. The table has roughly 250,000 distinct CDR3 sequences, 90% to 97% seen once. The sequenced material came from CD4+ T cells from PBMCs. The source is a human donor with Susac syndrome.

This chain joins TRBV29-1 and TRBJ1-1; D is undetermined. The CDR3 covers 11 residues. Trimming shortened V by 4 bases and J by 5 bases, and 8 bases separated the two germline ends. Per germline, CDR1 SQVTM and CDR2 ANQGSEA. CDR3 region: CSVARETEAFF. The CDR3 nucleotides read TGCAGCGTTGCCCGCGAAACTGAAGCTTTCTTT.

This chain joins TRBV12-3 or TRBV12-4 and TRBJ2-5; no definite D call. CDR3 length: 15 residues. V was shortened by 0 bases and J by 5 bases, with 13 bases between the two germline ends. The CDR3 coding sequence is TGTGCCAGCAGTTTAGCCGCTCTAGATGGGGAGACCCAGTACTTC. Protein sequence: CASSLAALDGETQYF.

The CDR3 nucleotides are TGTGCCAGCTACAGAATCAGGGATTCCTACGAGCAGTACTTC. Translating gives CASYRIRDSYEQYF. V usage is TRBV27 and J usage is TRBJ2-7; D might be TRBD1 (5 bases). Deletions cut 8 bases from V and 1 base from J, with 15 bases between. The CDR3 sequence is 14 residues long. The V gene's germline CDR1 is MNHEY and CDR2 SMNVEV (reference sequence).

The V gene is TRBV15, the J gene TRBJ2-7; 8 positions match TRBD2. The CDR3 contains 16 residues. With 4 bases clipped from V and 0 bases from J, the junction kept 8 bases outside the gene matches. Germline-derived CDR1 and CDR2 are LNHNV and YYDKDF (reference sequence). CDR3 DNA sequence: TGTGCCACCAGCAAAAGAACCGGGACTAGCTCCTACGAGCAGTACTTC. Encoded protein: CATSKRTGTSSYEQYF.

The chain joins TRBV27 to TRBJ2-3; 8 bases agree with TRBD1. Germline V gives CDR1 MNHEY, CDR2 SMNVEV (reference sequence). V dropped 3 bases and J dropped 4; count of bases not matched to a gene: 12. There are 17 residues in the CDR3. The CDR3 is CASSFFSARGLADTQYF. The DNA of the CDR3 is TGTGCCAGCAGTTTTTTTAGCGCCAGGGGGCTCGCAGATACGCAGTATTTT.

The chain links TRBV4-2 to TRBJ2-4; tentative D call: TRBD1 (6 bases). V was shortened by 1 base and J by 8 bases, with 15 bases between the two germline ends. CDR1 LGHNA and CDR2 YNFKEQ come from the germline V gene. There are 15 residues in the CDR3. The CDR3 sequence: CASSQVTTGSDIQYF. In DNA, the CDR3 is TGTGCCAGCAGCCAAGTTACAACAGGGAGCGACATTCAGTACTTC.

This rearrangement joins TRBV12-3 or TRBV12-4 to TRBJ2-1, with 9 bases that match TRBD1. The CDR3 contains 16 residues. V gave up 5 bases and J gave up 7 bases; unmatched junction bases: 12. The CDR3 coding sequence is TGTGCCAGCAGTAACAGGGGGCCGGTTTATGTGAATGAGCAGTTCTTC. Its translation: CASSNRGPVYVNEQFF.

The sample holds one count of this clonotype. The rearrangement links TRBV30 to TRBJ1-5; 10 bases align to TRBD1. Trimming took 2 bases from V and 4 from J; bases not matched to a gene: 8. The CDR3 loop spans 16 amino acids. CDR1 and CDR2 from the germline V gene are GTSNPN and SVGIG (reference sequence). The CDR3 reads CAWSHTGTGANQPQHF. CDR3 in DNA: TGTGCCTGGAGTCATACCGGGACAGGGGCAAATCAGCCCCAGCATTTT.

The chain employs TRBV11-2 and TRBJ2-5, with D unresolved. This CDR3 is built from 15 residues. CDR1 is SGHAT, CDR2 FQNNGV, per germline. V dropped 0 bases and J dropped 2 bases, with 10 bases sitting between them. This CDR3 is CASSLDLVGQETQYF. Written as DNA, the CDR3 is TGTGCCAGCAGCTTAGATCTCGTGGGGCAAGAGACCCAGTACTTC.